These 13 T cell receptor beta chains were sequenced from one sample in a study of identical twins. One entry per CDR3 protein, called by TCRdb with MiXCR from the 5' RACE reads. Found here are roughly 750,000 distinct CDR3 sequences, less than 25% of them singletons; the top ten hold around 4.4%. This same sample was also part of a study on T cells expressing NK-cell markers.

The sequencing input was PBMCs. These receptors all stem from a woman aged 18-35 years in good health.

This chain uses TRBV3-1 with TRBJ1-1; TRBD1 is a possible D gene (5 bases). With 1 base removed from V and 1 base from J, the gap between germline ends came to 10 bases. The CDR3 spans 15 residues. Germline V CDR1 and CDR2: LGHDT, YNNKEL (reference sequence). CDR3 loop: CASSQGADRNTEAFF. The CDR3 DNA reads TGTGCCAGCAGCCAAGGGGCAGACAGGAACACTGAAGCTTTCTTT. The full variable domain, its missing parts supplied by reference TRBV3-1 and TRBJ1-1, is DTAVSQTPKYLVTQMGNDKSIKCEQNLGHDTMYWYKQDSKKFLKIMFSYNNKELIINETVPNRFSPKSPDKAHLNLHINSLELGDSAVYFCASSQGADRNTEAFFGQGTRLTVV.

This clonotype was detected many times. In DNA form, the CDR3 reads TGTGCCAGCAGCTTAATGGGGGTCACTGAAGCTTTCTTT. Its protein product is CASSLMGVTEAFF. The chain uses TRBV7-3 and TRBJ1-1, with D tentatively TRBD1 (5 bases). The CDR3 length is 13 residues. V was clipped by 1 base and J by 4 bases, with 7 bases between them. CDR1 is SGHTA and CDR2 is FQGTGA in the germline V gene.

The chain joins TRBV6-1 to TRBJ2-1; 9 bases are a match to TRBD1. The germline V gene encodes CDR1 MNHNS and CDR2 SASEGT. The CDR3 is 17 amino acids. V trimming: 7 bases; J trimming: 6 bases; junction bases outside the gene matches: 16. CDR3 DNA: TGTGCCAGCAAAGGGAAGGGTGGGACAGGGATTATCAATGAGCAGTTCTTC. As protein: CASKGKGGTGIINEQFF.

This clonotype was found many times. This chain links TRBV6-5 with TRBJ2-7, with 9 bases identical to TRBD2. This CDR3 comprises 16 residues. Losses at the gene ends were 0 bases for V and 4 bases for J; bases not matched to a gene: 7. Germline CDR1 is MNHEY and CDR2 is SVGAGI. The DNA of the CDR3 is TGTGCCAGCAGTTACTCTTCCGGCGGGGGGGGATACGAGCAGTACTTC. Amino acid sequence: CASSYSSGGGGYEQYF.

This clonotype was found a few times. V gene TRBV20-1 combines with J gene TRBJ2-5, with 7 bases matching TRBD1. V was clipped by 5 bases and J by 4 bases; unmatched bases: 10. Germline V gene lookup returns CDR1 DFQATT and CDR2 SNEGSKA (reference sequence). This CDR3 spans 14 amino acids. CDR3 residues: CSAPDRWERETQYF. The CDR3 bases are TGCAGTGCTCCGGACAGGTGGGAAAGAGAGACCCAGTACTTC.

The chain employs TRBV10-3 and TRBJ2-3; 8 bases fit TRBD2. The CDR3 is 15 amino acids. The germline CDR1 and CDR2 sequences are ENHRY and SYGVKD. The junction had 6 bases not matched to a gene; V was cut back by 6 bases and J by 1 base. In DNA, the CDR3 is TGTGCCATCAGATTCGGGGGGGCCGGCACAGATACGCAGTATTTT. It is translated as CAIRFGGAGTDTQYF.

This chain links TRBV20-1 with TRBJ2-7; 7 bases line up with TRBD1. Germline V CDR1 and CDR2: DFQATT, SNEGSKA (reference sequence). V shed 4 bases and J 0 bases; nucleotides not matched to a gene: 3. The CDR3 sequence is 13 residues long. CDR3 nucleotides: TGCAGTGCTATACAGGGGAGCTCCTACGAGCAGTACTTC. Translated: CSAIQGSSYEQYF.

This clonotype was detected a few times. The J gene is TRBJ2-1, the V gene TRBV10-2, with a weak D call TRBD2 (5 bases). Germline loops: CDR1 WSHSY, CDR2 SAAADI. This CDR3 has 14 amino acids. The germline V and J ends were trimmed by 4 bases and 5 bases, with 12 bases remaining between them. DNA of the CDR3: TGCGCCAGCAGTGCGGTTACTAGAAACAATGAGCAGTTCTTC. Translating it yields CASSAVTRNNEQFF.

In its sample, this clonotype was seen a few times. The V gene is TRBV7-6, the J gene TRBJ2-7; 7 nucleotides line up with TRBD2. The CDR3 totals 17 residues. Germline CDR1 and CDR2: SGHVS and FNYEAQ. Germline trimming cut 5 bases from V and 1 base from J; bases unmatched to any gene: 14. This CDR3 reads CASSPRPSGRVSYEQYF. The CDR3 bases are TGTGCCAGCAGCCCGCGCCCTAGCGGAAGGGTTTCCTACGAGCAGTACTTC.

The genes are TRBV9 and TRBJ1-2; D gene uncertain. CDR3 length: 12 amino acids. CDR1 SGDLS and CDR2 YYNGEE come from the germline V gene. Trimming cost V 2 bases and J 6 bases, with 8 bases left between them. The CDR3 DNA reads TGTGCCAGCAGCGTGGGTTCGCATGGCTACACCTTC. Translation: CASSVGSHGYTF. The variable domain in full, with the rest retrieved from reference TRBV9 and TRBJ1-2, is DSGVTQTPKHLITATGQRVTLRCSPRSGDLSVYWYQQSLDQGLQFLIQYYNGEERAKGNILERFSAQQFPDLHSELNLSSLELGDSALYFCASSVGSHGYTFGSGTRLTVV.

This chain joins TRBV7-9 and TRBJ2-7, with 8 bases lining up with TRBD1. J was trimmed by 0 bases and V by 5 bases; bases with no gene match: 6. Germline values: CDR1 SEHNR, CDR2 FQNEAQ (reference sequence). The CDR3 length is 15 residues. CDR3 residues: CASSPGQVNSYEQYF. CDR3 bases: TGTGCCAGCAGCCCGGGACAGGTAAACTCCTACGAGCAGTACTTC.

This clonotype has ten or more counts. This sequence joins TRBV20-1 and TRBJ2-2; 9 bases line up with TRBD1. The junction had 4 bases not matched to a gene; V was cut back by 0 bases and J by 2 bases. The CDR3 is 16 residues long. The V gene's germline CDR1 is DFQATT and CDR2 SNEGSKA (reference sequence). CDR3 in amino acids: CSARDLDRGNTGELFF. The CDR3 coding sequence is TGCAGTGCTAGAGATCTGGACAGGGGTAACACCGGGGAGCTGTTTTTT.

In its sample, this clonotype was seen a few times. This sequence joins TRBV20-1 and TRBJ2-1; TRBD2 matches 8 bases. The CDR3 has 16 residues. Germline V gene lookup returns CDR1 DFQATT and CDR2 SNEGSKA (reference sequence). The V and J ends lost 1 base and 4 bases, in that order; junction bases with no gene match: 9. The CDR3 protein is CSARVSGSGRYNEQFF. The CDR3 nucleotides read TGCAGTGCTAGAGTGTCGGGCAGCGGGAGATACAATGAGCAGTTCTTC.